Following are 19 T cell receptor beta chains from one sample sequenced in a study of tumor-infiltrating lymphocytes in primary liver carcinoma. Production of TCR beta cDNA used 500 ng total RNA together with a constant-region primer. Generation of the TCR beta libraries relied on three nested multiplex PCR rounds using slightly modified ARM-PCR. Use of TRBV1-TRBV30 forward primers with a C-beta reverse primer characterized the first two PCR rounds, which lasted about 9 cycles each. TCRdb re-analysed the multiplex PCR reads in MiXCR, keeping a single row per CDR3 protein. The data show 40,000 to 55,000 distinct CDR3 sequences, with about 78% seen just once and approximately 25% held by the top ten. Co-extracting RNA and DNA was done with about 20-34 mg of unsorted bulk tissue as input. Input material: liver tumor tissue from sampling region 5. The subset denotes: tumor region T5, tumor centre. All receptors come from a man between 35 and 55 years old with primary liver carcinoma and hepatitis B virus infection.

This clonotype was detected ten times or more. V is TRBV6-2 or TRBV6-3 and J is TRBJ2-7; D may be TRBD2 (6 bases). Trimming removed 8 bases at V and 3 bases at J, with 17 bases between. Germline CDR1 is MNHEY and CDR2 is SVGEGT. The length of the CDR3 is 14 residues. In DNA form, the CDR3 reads TGTGCCAGCTCTCTAACGCGGGGTCACTACGAGCAGTACTTC. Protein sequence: CASSLTRGHYEQYF.

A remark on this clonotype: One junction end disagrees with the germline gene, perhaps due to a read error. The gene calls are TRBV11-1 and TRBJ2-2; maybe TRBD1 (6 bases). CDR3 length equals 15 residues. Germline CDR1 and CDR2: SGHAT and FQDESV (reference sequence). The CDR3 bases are TGTGCCAGCAGCTATACGGGACATTTCTCCGGGGAGCTATTTTTT. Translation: CASSYTGHFSGELFF.

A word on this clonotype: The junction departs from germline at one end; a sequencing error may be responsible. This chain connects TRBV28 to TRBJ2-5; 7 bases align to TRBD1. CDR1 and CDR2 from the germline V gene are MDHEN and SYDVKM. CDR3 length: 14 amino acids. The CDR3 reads CACSTPVGTETQYF. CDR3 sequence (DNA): TGTGCCTGCAGTACCCCCGTTGGGACAGAGACCCAGTATTTC.

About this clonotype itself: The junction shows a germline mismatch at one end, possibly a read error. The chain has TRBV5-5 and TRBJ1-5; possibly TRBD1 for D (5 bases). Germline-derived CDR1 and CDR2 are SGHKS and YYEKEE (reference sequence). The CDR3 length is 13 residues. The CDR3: CASSGGGGQPHHF. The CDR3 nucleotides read TGTGCCAGCAGCGGGGGGGGAGGTCAGCCCCATCATTTT. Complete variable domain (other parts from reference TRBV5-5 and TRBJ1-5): DAGVTQSPTHLIKTRGQQVTLRCSPISGHKSVSWYQQVLGQGPQFIFQYYEKEERGRGNFPDRFSARQFPNYSSELNVNALLLGDSALYLCASSGGGGQPHHFGDGTRLSIL.

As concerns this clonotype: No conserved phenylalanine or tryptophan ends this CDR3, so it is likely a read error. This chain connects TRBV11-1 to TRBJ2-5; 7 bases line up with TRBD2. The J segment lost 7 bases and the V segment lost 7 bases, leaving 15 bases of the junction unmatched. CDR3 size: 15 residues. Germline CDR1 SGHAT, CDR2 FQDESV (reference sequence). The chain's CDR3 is CASTLTGLTRGTQYL. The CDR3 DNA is TGTGCCAGCACCCTCACGGGACTAACGAGAGGGACCCAGTACTTA.

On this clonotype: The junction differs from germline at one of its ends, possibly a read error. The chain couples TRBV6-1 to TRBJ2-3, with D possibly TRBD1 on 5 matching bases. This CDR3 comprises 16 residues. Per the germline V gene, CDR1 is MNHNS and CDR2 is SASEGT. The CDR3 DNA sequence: TGTGCCAGCAGTGAAATAAGAGGACACTACACAGATACTCAGTATTTT. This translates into CASSEIRGHYTDTQYF.

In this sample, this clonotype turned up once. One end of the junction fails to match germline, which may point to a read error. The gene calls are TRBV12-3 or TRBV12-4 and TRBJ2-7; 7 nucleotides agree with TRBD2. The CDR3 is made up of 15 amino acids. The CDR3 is CASSFGGSAVYEQYF. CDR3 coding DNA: TGTGCAAGCAGTTTCGGCGGGAGTGCCGTCTACGAGCAGTACTTC.

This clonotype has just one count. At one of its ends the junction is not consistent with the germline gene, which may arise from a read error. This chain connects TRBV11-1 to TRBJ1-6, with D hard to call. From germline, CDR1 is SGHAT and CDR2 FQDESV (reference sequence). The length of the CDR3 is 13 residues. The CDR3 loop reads CVSSRALVSPLHF. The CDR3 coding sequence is TGTGTCAGCAGCCGGGCATTGGTCTCACCCCTCCACTTT.

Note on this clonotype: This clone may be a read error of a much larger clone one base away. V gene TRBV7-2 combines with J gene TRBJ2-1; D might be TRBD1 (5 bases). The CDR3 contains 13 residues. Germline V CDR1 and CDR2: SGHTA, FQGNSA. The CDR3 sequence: CVSSLAKGNEQFF. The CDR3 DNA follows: TGTGTCAGCAGCTTAGCCAAGGGGAATGAGCAGTTCTTC.

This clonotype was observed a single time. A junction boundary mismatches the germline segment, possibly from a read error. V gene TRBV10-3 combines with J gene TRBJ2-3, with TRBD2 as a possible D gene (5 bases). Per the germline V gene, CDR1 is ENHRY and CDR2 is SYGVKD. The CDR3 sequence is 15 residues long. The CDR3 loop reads CAISEGSGNTDRQYF. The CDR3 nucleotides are TGTGCCATCAGTGAAGGGAGCGGCAACACAGATAGGCAGTATTTT.

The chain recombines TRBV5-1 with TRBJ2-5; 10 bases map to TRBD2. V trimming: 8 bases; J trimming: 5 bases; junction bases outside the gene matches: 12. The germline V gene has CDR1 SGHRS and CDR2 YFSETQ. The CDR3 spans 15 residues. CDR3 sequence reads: CARSITTSGEETQYF. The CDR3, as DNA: TGCGCCAGGAGCATAACCACTAGCGGGGAGGAGACCCAGTACTTC.

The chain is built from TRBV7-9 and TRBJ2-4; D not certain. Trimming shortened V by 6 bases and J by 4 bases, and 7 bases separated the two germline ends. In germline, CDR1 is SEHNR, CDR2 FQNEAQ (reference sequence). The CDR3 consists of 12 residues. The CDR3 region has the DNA TGTGCCAGCAGATCCCCGAAAAACATTCAGTACTTC. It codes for CASRSPKNIQYF.

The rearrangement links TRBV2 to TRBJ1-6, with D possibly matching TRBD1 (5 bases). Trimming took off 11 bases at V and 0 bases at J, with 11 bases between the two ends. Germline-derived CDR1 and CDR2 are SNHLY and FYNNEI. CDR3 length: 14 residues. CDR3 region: CAGGADSYNSPLHF. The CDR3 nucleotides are TGTGCCGGCGGGGCAGACTCCTATAATTCACCCCTCCACTTT.

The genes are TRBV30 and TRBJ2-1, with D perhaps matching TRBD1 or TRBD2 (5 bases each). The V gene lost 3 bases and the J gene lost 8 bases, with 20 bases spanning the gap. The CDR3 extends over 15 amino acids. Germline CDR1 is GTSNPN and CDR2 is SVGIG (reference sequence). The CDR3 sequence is CAWSAGTGALDEQFF. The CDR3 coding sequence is TGTGCCTGGAGCGCAGGGACGGGCGCACTGGATGAGCAGTTCTTC.

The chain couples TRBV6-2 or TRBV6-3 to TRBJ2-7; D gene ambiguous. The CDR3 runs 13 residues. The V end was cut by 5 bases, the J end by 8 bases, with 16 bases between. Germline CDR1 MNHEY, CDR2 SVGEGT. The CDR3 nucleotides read TGTGCCAGCAGTCTCCCGGCGATAAATCAGCAGTACTTC. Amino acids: CASSLPAINQQYF.

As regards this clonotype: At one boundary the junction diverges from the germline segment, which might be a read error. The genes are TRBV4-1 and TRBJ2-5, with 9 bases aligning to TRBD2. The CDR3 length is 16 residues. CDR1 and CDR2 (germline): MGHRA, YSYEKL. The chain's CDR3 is CASSQNPVLAGETQYF. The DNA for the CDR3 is TGCGCTAGCAGCCAAAATCCAGTACTAGCGGGAGAGACCCAGTACTTC.

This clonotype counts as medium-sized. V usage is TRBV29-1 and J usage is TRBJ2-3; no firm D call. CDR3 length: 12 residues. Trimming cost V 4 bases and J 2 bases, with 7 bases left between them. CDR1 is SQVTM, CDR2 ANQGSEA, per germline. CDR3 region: CSVAPSTDTQYF. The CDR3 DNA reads TGCAGCGTTGCCCCTTCCACAGATACGCAGTATTTT.

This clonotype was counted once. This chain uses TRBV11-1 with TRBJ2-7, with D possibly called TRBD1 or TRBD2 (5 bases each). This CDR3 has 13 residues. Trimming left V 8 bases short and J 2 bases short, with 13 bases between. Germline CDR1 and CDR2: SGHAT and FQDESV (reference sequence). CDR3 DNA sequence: TGTGCCAGCTGGGGGAAGCAACCCTACGAGCAGTACTTC. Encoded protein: CASWGKQPYEQYF.

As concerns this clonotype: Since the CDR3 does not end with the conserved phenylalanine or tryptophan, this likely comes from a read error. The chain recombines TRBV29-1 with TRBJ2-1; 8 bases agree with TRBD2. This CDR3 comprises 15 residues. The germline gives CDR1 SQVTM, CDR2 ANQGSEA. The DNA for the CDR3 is TGCAACGTTGAAGGGAAGCGGGGGCTTGACAATGAGCAGTTCTCC. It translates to CNVEGKRGLDNEQFS.